This T cell receptor beta chain derives from a study of shared clonotypes between healthy human individuals. At the level of the study: Contributing individuals were two females and a few males aged 18 to 49. Plates per donor: three CD4 naive, three CD4 memory, two CD8 naive, one CD8 memory. Study-wide findings and caveats: A reduction in generation probabilities was seen for non-shared clonotypes relative to those shared by all four donors.

Positively selected for CCR7, the CD45RO-negative cells used as naive CD8 cells excluded terminally differentiated effector memory CD45RA+ cells. As concerns this clone: The antigen remains undetermined. Other nucleotide sequences in the sample specify the same CDR3.

J was trimmed by 6 bases and V by 2 bases; bases with no gene match: 6. CDR3 length: 14 residues. Germline lookup yields CDR1 LNHDA and CDR2 SQIVND (reference sequence). Measured with immunoSEQ multiplex PCR; TCRdb has only the in-frame clones, and not every one. The sample includes around 1.9 million clones, roughly 91% seen only once; the top ten take roughly 1.7%. Sequencing input: naive CD8+ T cells from PBMCs. This clonotype was sampled from a man between 18 and 35 years old in good health. Some clones in this sample may be carry-over from other donors' samples. The chain links TRBV19 to TRBJ2-7; 8 bases match TRBD1. CDR3: CASSIRQGAAEQYF. CDR3 DNA sequence: TGTGCCAGTAGTATAAGGCAGGGGGCGGCCGAGCAGTACTTC.